This record covers a single TCR beta chain. What it binds is unknown. CDR3 length: 14 residues. V dropped 7 bases and J dropped 5 bases, with 17 bases sitting between them. The germline gives CDR1 MNHNS, CDR2 SASEGT. The sample is drawn from a study of cytomegalovirus exposure and HLA in healthy donors. Regarding the study as a whole: It is likely that the observed cluster of highly shared sequence variants was a sequencing artifact. A later analysis showed that HLA-associated TCR beta chains had undergone more clonal expansion than equally common others.

Researchers ran the PCR with 60 Vbeta and 13 Jbeta primers. The table came from immunoSEQ multiplex PCR; TCRdb's copy has only in-frame clones and leaves some out. The sample has around 120,000 clones, over 70% seen once. The chain carries TRBV6-1 and TRBJ1-2, with a possible D match to TRBD1 (5 bases). The clonotype was recovered from a female donor in good health and CMV-seropositive. The source material was PBMCs. The CDR3 DNA reads as TGTGCCAGCACCCCCCTGGGACTCCAGTATGGCTACACCTTC. Translation gives CASTPLGLQYGYTF.